The 9 T cell receptor beta chains in this list originate from one sample, sequenced in a study of blood T cell repertoires in COVID-19. Profiled with immunoSEQ multiplex PCR; TCRdb holds only in-frame clones, not every one. The sample has roughly 260,000 clones; 75% to 90% are singletons. Material for sequencing was peripheral blood. These receptors were obtained from a woman aged 45-60 years who had recovered from COVID-19.

This clone was detected only a few times. The genes are TRBV11-1 and TRBJ2-7; 12 nucleotides line up with TRBD2. The V segment lost 8 bases and the J segment 6 bases; nucleotides outside the gene matches: 5. This CDR3 has 13 residues. The germline gives CDR1 SGHAT, CDR2 FQDESV (reference sequence). The CDR3 sequence is CASGILAGGEQYF. The CDR3 bases are TGTGCCAGCGGAATACTAGCGGGGGGCGAGCAGTACTTC.

The chain couples TRBV5-1 to TRBJ2-1; 8 bases fit TRBD1. Per germline, CDR1 SGHRS and CDR2 YFSETQ. The V segment lost 0 bases and the J segment 7 bases; nucleotides outside the gene matches: 3. The CDR3 extends over 14 amino acids. The CDR3 reads CASSLDRGWNEQFF. The CDR3 nucleotides read TGCGCCAGCAGCTTGGACAGGGGGTGGAATGAGCAGTTCTTC. The whole variable domain, remainder taken from reference TRBV5-1 and TRBJ2-1, is KAGVTQTPRYLIKTRGQQVTLSCSPISGHRSVSWYQQTPGQGLQFLFEYFSETQRNKGNFPGRFSGRQFSNSRSEMNVSTLELGDSALYLCASSLDRGWNEQFFGPGTRLTVL.

V usage is TRBV7-2 and J usage is TRBJ1-2; 7 positions match TRBD1. The germline CDR1 and CDR2 sequences are SGHTA and FQGNSA. The CDR3 length is 15 residues. The trim removed 1 base at V and 6 bases at J, leaving 8 bases unmatched. The CDR3 loop reads CASSLVDRVHDGYTF. DNA of the CDR3: TGTGCCAGCAGCTTAGTTGACAGGGTTCACGATGGCTACACCTTC.

The chain has TRBV5-4 and TRBJ2-2; D ambiguous. The germline V gene encodes CDR1 SGHNT and CDR2 YYREEE (reference sequence). The CDR3 is 13 amino acids. Trimming cost V 10 bases and J 4 bases, with 14 bases left between them. DNA of the CDR3: TGTGCCTCTTCAGCCCGAGGCACCGGGGAGCTGTTTTTT. Amino acid sequence: CASSARGTGELFF.

The chain employs TRBV7-2 and TRBJ1-1; 7 nucleotides align to TRBD1. Germline trimming cut 4 bases from V and 8 bases from J; bases unmatched to any gene: 4. The CDR3 covers 12 residues. Per germline, CDR1 SGHTA and CDR2 FQGNSA. Written as DNA, the CDR3 is TGTGCCAGCAGCTCTTACAGGGGCGAAGCTTTCTTT. Its translation is CASSSYRGEAFF.

The V and J genes are TRBV5-1 and TRBJ1-1; the D gene is possibly TRBD1 (6 bases). Germline V gene lookup returns CDR1 SGHRS and CDR2 YFSETQ. This CDR3 contains 14 residues. Trimming left V 4 bases short and J 1 base short, with 11 bases between. The CDR3 reads CASSITTGNTEAFF. As DNA, the CDR3 is TGCGCCAGCAGCATAACGACAGGGAACACTGAAGCTTTCTTT.

This rearrangement joins TRBV6-6 to TRBJ1-5, with TRBD1 matching over 9 bases. The germline V gene has CDR1 MNHNY and CDR2 SVGAGI (reference sequence). V trimming: 5 bases; J trimming: 7 bases; junction bases outside the gene matches: 6. The CDR3 has 14 amino acids. CDR3 in amino acids: CASSHEQGAQPQHF. Here the CDR3 DNA reads TGTGCCAGCAGTCATGAACAGGGGGCACAGCCCCAGCATTTT.

The CDR3 coding sequence is TGTGCCACCAGCGGATACAGGGGAGAAGGCTACACCTTC. Amino acids: CATSGYRGEGYTF. V gene TRBV15 combines with J gene TRBJ1-2; 7 bases match TRBD1. Per germline, CDR1 LNHNV and CDR2 YYDKDF (reference sequence). The CDR3 consists of 13 residues. With V trimmed by 5 bases and J by 8 bases, 8 bases remained unmatched. The variable domain in full, completed from reference TRBV15 and TRBJ1-2, reads DAMVIQNPRYQVTQFGKPVTLSCSQTLNHNVMYWYQQKSSQAPKLLFHYYDKDFNNEADTPDNFQSRRPNTSFCFLDIRSPGLGDTAMYLCATSGYRGEGYTFGSGTRLTVV.

The chain links TRBV10-3 to TRBJ2-7; 9 positions agree with TRBD2. V lost 2 bases and J lost 1; bases outside the gene matches: 9. Germline V gives CDR1 ENHRY, CDR2 SYGVKD. CDR3 length: 17 amino acids. The DNA of the CDR3 is TGTGCCATCAGTGAGCCTAGCGGGGACCAGTTTTCCTACGAGCAGTACTTC. Its protein product is CAISEPSGDQFSYEQYF.